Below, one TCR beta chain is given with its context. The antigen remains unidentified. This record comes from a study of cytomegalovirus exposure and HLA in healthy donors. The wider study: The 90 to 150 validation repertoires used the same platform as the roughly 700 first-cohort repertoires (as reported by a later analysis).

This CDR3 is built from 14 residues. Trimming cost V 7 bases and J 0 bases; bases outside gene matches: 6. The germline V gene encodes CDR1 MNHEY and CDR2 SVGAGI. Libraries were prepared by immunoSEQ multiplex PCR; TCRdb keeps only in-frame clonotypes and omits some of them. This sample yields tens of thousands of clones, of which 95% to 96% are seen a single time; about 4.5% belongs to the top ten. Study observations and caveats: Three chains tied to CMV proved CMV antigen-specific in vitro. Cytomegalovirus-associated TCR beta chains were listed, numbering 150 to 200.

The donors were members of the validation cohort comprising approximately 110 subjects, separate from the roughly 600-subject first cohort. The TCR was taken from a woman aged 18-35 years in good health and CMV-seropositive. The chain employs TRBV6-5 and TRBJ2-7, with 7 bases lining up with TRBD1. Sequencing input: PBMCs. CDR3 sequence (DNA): TGTGCCAGCAAGACCGGGACAGACTCCTACGAGCAGTACTTC. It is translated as CASKTGTDSYEQYF.